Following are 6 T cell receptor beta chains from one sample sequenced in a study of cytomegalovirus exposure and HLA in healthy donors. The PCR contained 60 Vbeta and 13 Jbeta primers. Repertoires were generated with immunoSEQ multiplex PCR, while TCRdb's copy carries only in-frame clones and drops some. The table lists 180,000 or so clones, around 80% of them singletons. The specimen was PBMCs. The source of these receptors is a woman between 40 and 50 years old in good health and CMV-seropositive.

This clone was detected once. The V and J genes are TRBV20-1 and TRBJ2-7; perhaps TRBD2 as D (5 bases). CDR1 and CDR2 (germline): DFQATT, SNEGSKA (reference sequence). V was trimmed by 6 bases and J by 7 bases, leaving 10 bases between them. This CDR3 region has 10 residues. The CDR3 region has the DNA TGCAGTGCACCCGAGCGGGAGCAGTACTTC. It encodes CSAPEREQYF.

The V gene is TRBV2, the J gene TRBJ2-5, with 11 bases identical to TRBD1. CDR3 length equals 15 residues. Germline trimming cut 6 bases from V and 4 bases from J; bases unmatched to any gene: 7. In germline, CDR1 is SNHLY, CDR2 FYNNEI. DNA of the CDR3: TGTGCCAGCAGCGAATCCGGGACAGGGGGAGAGACCCAGTACTTC. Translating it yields CASSESGTGGETQYF.

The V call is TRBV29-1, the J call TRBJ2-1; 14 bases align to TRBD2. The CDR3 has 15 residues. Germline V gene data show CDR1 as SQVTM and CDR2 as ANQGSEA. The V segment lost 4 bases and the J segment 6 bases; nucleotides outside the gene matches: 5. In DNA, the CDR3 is TGCAGCGTTGCCTTCGGGACTAGCGGGAGCAATGAGCAGTTCTTC. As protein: CSVAFGTSGSNEQFF.

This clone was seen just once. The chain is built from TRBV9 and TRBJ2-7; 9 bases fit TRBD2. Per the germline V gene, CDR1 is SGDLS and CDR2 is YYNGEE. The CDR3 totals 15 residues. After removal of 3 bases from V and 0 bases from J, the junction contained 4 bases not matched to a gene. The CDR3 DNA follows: TGTGCCAGCAGCGCTAGCGGGACGAGCTCCTACGAGCAGTACTTC. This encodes CASSASGTSSYEQYF.

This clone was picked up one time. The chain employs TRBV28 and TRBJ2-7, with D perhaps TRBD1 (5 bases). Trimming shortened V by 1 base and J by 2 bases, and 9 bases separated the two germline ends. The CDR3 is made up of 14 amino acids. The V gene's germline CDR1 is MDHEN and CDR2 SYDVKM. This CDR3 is CASSLLQATYEQYF. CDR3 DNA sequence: TGTGCCAGCAGTTTATTACAGGCCACCTACGAGCAGTACTTC.

The CDR3 DNA follows: TGCGCCAGCAGCTTGGGGGGCGATACGGAGACCCAGTACTTC. It translates to CASSLGGDTETQYF. The chain carries TRBV5-1 and TRBJ2-5, with D possibly matching TRBD1 (5 bases). CDR3 size: 14 residues. Germline values: CDR1 SGHRS, CDR2 YFSETQ. V lost 0 bases and J 5 bases, leaving 11 bases between the germline ends.